The next 25 T cell receptor beta chains were all read from a single sample in a study of shared clonotypes between healthy human individuals. Libraries were prepared by immunoSEQ multiplex PCR; TCRdb keeps only in-frame clonotypes and omits some of them. The table has about 2.3 million clones, approximately 95% seen once; the top ten hold about 0.39%. The sequencing input was naive CD4+ T cells from PBMCs. Subset here: CD45RA+ positively selected. These receptors were taken from a man younger than 30 in good health. Some clones in this sample may be carry-over from other donors' samples.

The chain uses TRBV5-1 and TRBJ1-1; the D is unclear. Germline-derived CDR1 and CDR2 are SGHRS and YFSETQ. Trimming removed 4 bases at V and 1 base at J, with 14 bases between. This CDR3 spans 15 amino acids. In DNA form, the CDR3 reads TGCGCCAGCAGCCTAAAACCCCCGAGGAACACTGAAGCTTTCTTT. This sequence encodes CASSLKPPRNTEAFF.

V and J are TRBV30 and TRBJ2-7; perhaps D is TRBD1 or TRBD2 (6 bases each). Trimming pared 1 base from V and 5 bases from J, leaving 15 bases between. Germline V CDR1 and CDR2: GTSNPN, SVGIG (reference sequence). There are 14 residues in the CDR3. DNA for the CDR3: TGTGCCTGGAGTGCCCACGGGGGCGGGGACGAGCAGTACTTC. Encoded protein: CAWSAHGGGDEQYF.

CDR3 region: CASSPRDRRPYGYTF. As DNA, the CDR3 is TGTGCCAGCTCTCCTAGGGACAGGCGCCCTTATGGCTACACCTTC. This rearrangement joins TRBV18 to TRBJ1-2; 8 nucleotides match TRBD1. CDR3 length: 15 amino acids. The ends lost 6 bases at V and 5 bases at J; junction bases unmatched: 11. Germline V CDR1 and CDR2: KGHSH, LQKENI.

The chain joins TRBV6-1 to TRBJ1-1; D ambiguous. CDR3 size: 13 residues. Germline lookup yields CDR1 MNHNS and CDR2 SASEGT. Deletions cut 4 bases from V and 0 bases from J, with 6 bases between. CDR3 amino acids: CASSVQLNTEAFF. In DNA, the CDR3 is TGTGCCAGCAGTGTTCAATTGAACACTGAAGCTTTCTTT.

The rearrangement links TRBV9 to TRBJ1-1; TRBD1 might be the D (5 bases). Per germline, CDR1 SGDLS and CDR2 YYNGEE. The CDR3 runs to 14 residues. The ends were cut back, 4 bases at V and 4 bases at J, with 14 bases in the middle. The CDR3 sequence: CASSPRQRGTEAFF. The CDR3 nucleotides read TGTGCCAGCAGCCCGCGACAGCGGGGCACTGAAGCTTTCTTT.

V gene TRBV30 combines with J gene TRBJ1-2; D gene unclear. The V gene's germline CDR1 is GTSNPN and CDR2 SVGIG (reference sequence). CDR3 length: 13 residues. V lost 3 bases and J lost 8, with 16 bases in between. The CDR3 coding sequence is TGTGCCTGGAGCGCGTCCTGGTTTTCGGGCTACACCTTC. This gives the protein CAWSASWFSGYTF.

The chain carries TRBV6-1 and TRBJ1-1, with unresolved D. The germline V gene encodes CDR1 MNHNS and CDR2 SASEGT. CDR3 length: 13 amino acids. Trimming stripped 6 bases from V and 4 bases from J, with 12 bases between. This chain's CDR3 is CASSYGRITEAFF. Here the CDR3 DNA reads TGTGCCAGCAGCTACGGACGGATCACTGAAGCTTTCTTT.

The rearrangement links TRBV30 to TRBJ2-5, with D perhaps matching TRBD1 (5 bases). V gave up 4 bases and J gave up 5 bases, with 20 bases separating them. The germline CDR1 and CDR2 sequences are GTSNPN and SVGIG (reference sequence). This CDR3 is 15 amino acids long. The DNA for the CDR3 is TGTGCCTGGACTTTTCAGGGTATCTCCTCGGAGACCCAGTACTTC. Translating gives CAWTFQGISSETQYF. Using reference TRBV30 and TRBJ2-5 for the parts outside the CDR3, the full variable domain is SQTIHQWPATLVQPVGSPLSLECTVEGTSNPNLYWYRQAAGRGLQLLFYSVGIGQISSEVPQNLSASRPQDRQFILSSKKLLLSDSGFYLCAWTFQGISSETQYFGPGTRLLVL.

This clone came up a few times. In the same sample, other DNA sequences code for this CDR3. The chain uses TRBV4-2 and TRBJ1-1, with D unresolved. V lost 0 bases, J lost 0 bases, and 5 bases lay in between. The CDR3 spans 14 residues. Germline assignment: CDR1 LGHNA and CDR2 YNFKEQ. As DNA, the CDR3 is TGTGCCAGCAGCCAAGATACATTGAACACTGAAGCTTTCTTT. This encodes CASSQDTLNTEAFF.

The genes are TRBV28 and TRBJ1-1; 7 positions agree with TRBD1. J gave up 11 bases and V 5 bases, and 14 bases lay outside the gene matches. Germline CDR1 is MDHEN and CDR2 is SYDVKM. The CDR3 is made up of 14 amino acids. For the CDR3, the DNA is TGTGCCAGCAGTCTCTCCCTCGGGACAGACAGGGCTTTCTTT. Protein product: CASSLSLGTDRAFF. The full variable domain, in which reference TRBV28 and TRBJ1-1 provide the parts outside the CDR3, is DVKVTQSSRYLVKRTGEKVFLECVQDMDHENMFWYRQDPGLGLRLIYFSYDVKMKEKGDIPEGYSVSREKKERFSLILESASTNQTSMYLCASSLSLGTDRAFFGQGTRLTVV.

V and J are TRBV6-1 and TRBJ1-1; D possibly corresponds to TRBD1 (5 bases). The CDR3 totals 10 residues. In germline, CDR1 is MNHNS, CDR2 SASEGT. V dropped 6 bases and J dropped 14 bases, with 13 bases sitting between them. This CDR3 reads CASRRDGLFF. The CDR3 nucleotides are TGTGCCAGCAGGAGGGACGGACTCTTCTTT.

A word on this clone: Additional DNA sequences in this sample encode the identical CDR3. J is TRBJ2-3 and V is TRBV18; D remains ambiguous. Trimming left V 2 bases short and J 1 base short, with 4 bases between. The V gene's germline CDR1 is KGHSH and CDR2 LQKENI. This CDR3 contains 13 residues. In DNA form, the CDR3 reads TGTGCCAGCTCACCATCTCGCACAGATACGCAGTATTTT. This translates into CASSPSRTDTQYF.

The chain links TRBV4-1 to TRBJ2-7, with 14 bases fitting TRBD2. Germline V gene data show CDR1 as MGHRA and CDR2 as YSYEKL. CDR3 length equals 15 residues. Trimming at V came to 8 bases and at J to 4 bases, leaving 7 bases not matched to a gene. In DNA form, the CDR3 reads TGCGCCAGCGCCCGACTAGCGGGAGGGAATTACGAGCAGTACTTC. It codes for CASARLAGGNYEQYF.

V is TRBV23-1 and J is TRBJ2-6; D call uncertain. TRBV23-1 is an ORF for which the function is uncertain. The V and J ends lost 2 bases and 1 base respectively, with 3 bases between them. The CDR3 is 14 residues long. As DNA, the CDR3 is TGCGCCAGCAGTCAAGGATCTGGGGCCAACGTCCTGACTTTC. Translation: CASSQGSGANVLTF.

This clone was detected only once. The chain couples TRBV28 to TRBJ2-2, with TRBD1 matching 7 bases. The CDR3 has 14 residues. The J segment lost 5 bases and the V segment lost 7 bases, leaving 7 bases of the junction unmatched. Per germline, CDR1 MDHEN and CDR2 SYDVKM. The CDR3: CASTKTGDTGELFF. The CDR3 coding sequence is TGTGCCAGCACCAAAACAGGGGATACCGGGGAGCTGTTTTTT.

The CDR3 DNA reads TGCAGCGTTAACAGGGGAAACATTCAGTACTTC. This sequence encodes CSVNRGNIQYF. J is TRBJ2-4 and V is TRBV29-1, with TRBD1 identical over 7 bases. The CDR3 has 11 residues. Germline V gene data show CDR1 as SQVTM and CDR2 as ANQGSEA. V shed 5 bases, J shed 6 bases, and the junction held 1 base outside the gene matches.

The genes are TRBV30 and TRBJ2-1; TRBD2 matches 9 bases. Germline-derived CDR1 and CDR2 are GTSNPN and SVGIG (reference sequence). With V trimmed by 0 bases and J by 2 bases, 5 bases remained unmatched. The length of the CDR3 is 16 residues. Here the CDR3 DNA reads TGTGCCTGGAGTGTACTGGCGGGAGGGCCCTACAATGAGCAGTTCTTC. Its protein product is CAWSVLAGGPYNEQFF.

This chain connects TRBV5-6 to TRBJ1-3; no clear D. Germline CDR1 is SGHDT and CDR2 is YYEEEE. With 0 bases removed from V and 5 bases from J, the gap between germline ends came to 9 bases. This CDR3 comprises 14 residues. The CDR3 loop reads CASSLVRERNTIYF. The CDR3, as DNA: TGTGCCAGCAGCTTGGTACGGGAACGAAACACCATATATTTT.

The chain's CDR3 is CSVVRQENTEAFF. The CDR3 DNA reads as TGCAGCGTTGTTAGACAGGAGAACACTGAAGCTTTCTTT. V is TRBV29-1 and J is TRBJ1-1; D might be TRBD1 (6 bases). CDR3 size: 13 residues. V lost 4 bases and J 1 base, leaving 10 bases between the germline ends. The germline V gene has CDR1 SQVTM and CDR2 ANQGSEA.

The J gene is TRBJ2-1, the V gene TRBV10-2; D could derive from TRBD1 or TRBD2 (5 bases each). Deletions cut 5 bases from V and 2 bases from J, with 10 bases between. CDR1 and CDR2 from the germline V gene are WSHSY and SAAADI. The CDR3 runs 14 residues. CDR3 sequence (DNA): TGCGCCAGCAGTCGGGACCCGACCTACAATGAGCAGTTCTTC. Its translation: CASSRDPTYNEQFF.

J is TRBJ1-5 and V is TRBV7-8, with D hard to call. The CDR3 is made up of 13 amino acids. The germline V and J ends were trimmed by 1 base and 4 bases, with 5 bases remaining between them. Per the germline V gene, CDR1 is SGHVS and CDR2 is FQNEAQ. The CDR3 is CASSLDGNQPQHF. CDR3 sequence (DNA): TGTGCCAGCAGCTTAGACGGGAATCAGCCCCAGCATTTT.

The chain combines TRBV6-1 with TRBJ1-5, with D hard to call. The CDR3 contains 11 residues. V lost 11 bases, J lost 4 bases, and 9 bases lay in between. Germline CDR1 and CDR2: MNHNS and SASEGT. In nucleotides, the CDR3 is TGTGCCGTAAAGGGAAATCAGCCCCAGCATTTT. It yields the protein CAVKGNQPQHF.

This clone was observed a few times. The J gene is TRBJ1-1, the V gene TRBV7-7, with D hard to call. This CDR3 has 13 amino acids. Germline V gene sequence: CDR1 SSHAT, CDR2 FNYEAQ (reference sequence). V gave up 5 bases and J gave up 1 base, with 8 bases separating them. The CDR3 sequence: CASSQGRNTEAFF. DNA for the CDR3: TGTGCCAGCAGCCAAGGTAGGAACACTGAAGCTTTCTTT.

The rearrangement uses TRBV11-2 and TRBJ2-1; D gene unclear. Trimming removed 1 base at V and 15 bases at J, with 13 bases between. The CDR3 has 12 residues. The germline V gene has CDR1 SGHAT and CDR2 FQNNGV. The CDR3 DNA reads TGTGCCAGCAGCTTAGGTGGCCTGACGGGGTTCTTC. It is translated as CASSLGGLTGFF.

The CDR3 DNA sequence: TGTGCCAGCAGGAGGGACAGCTCTGGAAACACCATATATTTT. This sequence encodes CASRRDSSGNTIYF. The V call is TRBV2, the J call TRBJ1-3, with 7 bases identical to TRBD1. The CDR3 loop spans 14 amino acids. V was clipped by 6 bases and J by 0 bases; unmatched bases: 2. Germline V gene lookup returns CDR1 SNHLY and CDR2 FYNNEI.